Detailed here is one T cell receptor (beta chain). These data come from a study of blood T cell repertoires in COVID-19. Study background: COVID-19 samples, acute and convalescent, were from the United States, Italy and Spain. T cells, B-cell-depleted T cells, or PBMCs provided the cDNA or gDNA that served as material.

Produced via immunoSEQ multiplex PCR; TCRdb's table is partial and in-frame only. Of 80,000 or so clones listed, about 89% are singletons. The V gene end was trimmed by 4 bases and the J gene end by 0 bases; junction bases not matched to a gene: 6. This CDR3 is 17 amino acids long. From germline, CDR1 is SGHDT and CDR2 YYEEEE. The sequencing input was peripheral blood. This TCR came from a woman aged 55-69 years with acute or convalescent COVID-19. The gene calls are TRBV5-6 and TRBJ2-6; the match to TRBD1 covers 8 bases. The chain's CDR3 is CASSGQGHHSGANVLTF. CDR3 coding DNA: TGTGCCAGCAGCGGACAGGGACACCACTCTGGGGCCAACGTCCTGACTTTC. Full variable domain (outside the CDR3, taken from reference TRBV5-6 and TRBJ2-6): DAGVTQSPTHLIKTRGQQVTLRCSPKSGHDTVSWYQQALGQGPQFIFQYYEEEERQRGNFPDRFSGHQFPNYSSELNVNALLLGDSALYLCASSGQGHHSGANVLTFGAGSRLTVL.